These T cell receptor beta chains were read from a single sample in a study of blood T cells in healthy people across ages. TCRdb redid the calling of the 5' RACE reads with MiXCR, one entry per CDR3 protein. The sample lists 1.5 million to 2 million distinct CDR3 sequences; 49% were seen once. Sequencing was carried out using blood. All receptors derive from a woman aged 35 to 49 in good health. CDR3s include the opening cysteine and the closing phenylalanine or tryptophan. The order of the fields is V gene, D gene, J gene, CDR3 protein. D genes are given only for firm matches.

V gene: TRBV7-2
D gene: NA
J gene: TRBJ2-1
CDR3 protein: CASTPLGGLERQFF

V gene: TRBV29-1
D gene: NA
J gene: TRBJ1-1
CDR3 protein: CSGEGDRRVDTEAFF

V gene: TRBV15
D gene: NA
J gene: TRBJ1-2
CDR3 protein: CATSRDTGNGYTF

V gene: TRBV5-1
D gene: NA
J gene: TRBJ2-7
CDR3 protein: CASSLDTMFYEQYF

V gene: TRBV20-1
D gene: TRBD2
J gene: TRBJ2-7
CDR3 protein: CSARASGGREQYF

V gene: TRBV5-1
D gene: NA
J gene: TRBJ2-6
CDR3 protein: CASSLKNVESGANVLTF

V gene: TRBV9
D gene: TRBD1
J gene: TRBJ1-1
CDR3 protein: CASSVGDRAVGDTEAFF

V gene: TRBV28
D gene: NA
J gene: TRBJ2-5
CDR3 protein: CASSRLIRGETQYF

V gene: TRBV5-1
D gene: NA
J gene: TRBJ2-3
CDR3 protein: CASSLDRFIDTQYF

V gene: TRBV20-1
D gene: TRBD1
J gene: TRBJ2-3
CDR3 protein: CSALGQEGTDTQYF

V gene: TRBV7-2
D gene: NA
J gene: NA
CDR3 protein: CASSLGRRVETQYF

V gene: TRBV20-1
D gene: NA
J gene: TRBJ2-3
CDR3 protein: CSASHRQGGADTQYF

V gene: TRBV29-1
D gene: NA
J gene: NA
CDR3 protein: CGAGQGDEQYF

V gene: TRBV6-2/TRBV6-3
D gene: TRBD2
J gene: TRBJ2-5
CDR3 protein: CASSRTSVGTQETQYF

V gene: TRBV7-2
D gene: TRBD1
J gene: TRBJ2-7
CDR3 protein: CASSSYRQGPNNEQYF

V gene: TRBV29-1
D gene: TRBD1
J gene: TRBJ2-5
CDR3 protein: CSVAELDRATEQYF

V gene: TRBV5-6
D gene: NA
J gene: TRBJ2-4
CDR3 protein: CASTDPQSREQYF

V gene: TRBV6-2/TRBV6-3
D gene: NA
J gene: TRBJ2-7
CDR3 protein: CASTSDTFSYEQYF

V gene: TRBV20-1
D gene: TRBD1
J gene: TRBJ1-2
CDR3 protein: CSARDLRWTGETRGYGYTF

V gene: TRBV28
D gene: TRBD2
J gene: TRBJ2-7
CDR3 protein: CASSSSGGASSYEQYF

V gene: TRBV4-2
D gene: NA
J gene: TRBJ2-7
CDR3 protein: CASSQDGPSQQYF

V gene: TRBV6-6
D gene: TRBD1
J gene: TRBJ1-5
CDR3 protein: CASTPRGTGRREQPQHF

V gene: TRBV29-1
D gene: NA
J gene: TRBJ2-5
CDR3 protein: CSVEEGLAVQETQYF

V gene: TRBV5-4
D gene: NA
J gene: TRBJ2-2
CDR3 protein: CASSFRQSTGELFF

V gene: TRBV5-1
D gene: TRBD1
J gene: TRBJ2-7
CDR3 protein: CATGGTATYEQYF

V gene: TRBV20-1
D gene: TRBD2
J gene: TRBJ2-5
CDR3 protein: CSARKTPSGGGPGEQYF

V gene: TRBV6-5
D gene: NA
J gene: TRBJ2-7
CDR3 protein: CASSYSGRPYEQYF

V gene: TRBV2
D gene: NA
J gene: TRBJ2-5
CDR3 protein: CAPGEQETQYF

V gene: TRBV4-3
D gene: TRBD1
J gene: TRBJ2-3
CDR3 protein: CASSQTRDSIPPLGPTDTQYF

V gene: TRBV6-1
D gene: NA
J gene: TRBJ1-5
CDR3 protein: CASSENTVQPQHF

V gene: TRBV11-2
D gene: NA
J gene: TRBJ2-7
CDR3 protein: CASNYGGQSGGYEQYF

V gene: TRBV2
D gene: NA
J gene: TRBJ2-1
CDR3 protein: CASSEPDLGNEQFF

V gene: TRBV21-1
D gene: NA
J gene: TRBJ2-5
CDR3 protein: CASSNGTGDETQYF

V gene: TRBV7-9
D gene: NA
J gene: TRBJ2-1
CDR3 protein: CASSLALRGNEQFF

V gene: TRBV9
D gene: NA
J gene: TRBJ1-6
CDR3 protein: CASSGLQGGDSPLHF

V gene: TRBV6-2/TRBV6-3
D gene: NA
J gene: TRBJ2-3
CDR3 protein: CASGDTQYF

V gene: TRBV6-1
D gene: TRBD1
J gene: TRBJ1-2
CDR3 protein: CASSDLLRGRYTF

V gene: TRBV7-2
D gene: NA
J gene: TRBJ2-1
CDR3 protein: CASSLHGNPFF

V gene: TRBV3-1
D gene: TRBD2
J gene: TRBJ2-5
CDR3 protein: CASSQDLGLAGAQETQYF